The 5 T cell receptor beta chains presented below share a single source sample, sequenced in a study of T cell repertoires in cytomegalovirus infection. The antigens these receptors bind are not known. In TCRdb, the reads were re-called with MiXCR into one record per CDR3 protein. The sample has a few hundred thousand distinct CDR3 sequences, roughly 25% seen once. The starting material was cultured PBMCs, obtained from culture after CMV antigen stimulation. The receptors stem from a human donor in good health (CMV status not recorded). Some clones in this sample may be carry-over from other donors' samples.

This clonotype showed up just a few times. J is TRBJ1-1 and V is TRBV6-1, with TRBD1 matching over 8 bases. The CDR3 covers 15 residues. Unmatched junction bases numbered 10, after V lost 6 bases and J lost 4 bases. Germline loops: CDR1 MNHNS, CDR2 SASEGT. CDR3 sequence reads: CASRPTGQGGTEAFF. DNA of the CDR3: TGTGCCAGCAGGCCTACCGGACAGGGTGGCACTGAAGCTTTCTTT.

This clonotype was counted only a few times. The chain carries TRBV29-1 and TRBJ2-7; 8 bases fit TRBD1. The ends lost 7 bases at V and 4 bases at J; junction bases unmatched: 9. The CDR3 covers 13 residues. The germline gives CDR1 SQVTM, CDR2 ANQGSEA. In DNA form, the CDR3 reads TGCAGCGCATTAGGACAGGGTTTATACGAGCAGTACTTC. Residues: CSALGQGLYEQYF.

This chain connects TRBV7-9 to TRBJ2-3, with TRBD1 matching 7 bases. The CDR3 loop spans 17 amino acids. CDR1 SEHNR and CDR2 FQNEAQ come from the germline V gene (reference sequence). Germline trimming cut 5 bases from V and 3 bases from J; bases unmatched to any gene: 14. In DNA form, the CDR3 reads TGTGCCAGCAGCGACCAAAGACAGGGTAGTGAGACAGATACGCAGTATTTT. This sequence encodes CASSDQRQGSETDTQYF.

In its sample, this clonotype was seen many times. This chain connects TRBV7-8 to TRBJ2-5; the match to TRBD1 covers 8 bases. Germline trimming cut 5 bases from V and 7 bases from J; bases unmatched to any gene: 12. CDR3 size: 15 residues. Germline CDR1 reads SGHVS; CDR2 reads FQNEAQ. The DNA of the CDR3 is TGTGCCAGCAGCCCCTCCAGGACAGGGTGGGGGACCCAGTACTTC. This sequence encodes CASSPSRTGWGTQYF.

This chain links TRBV3-1 with TRBJ2-2; 9 bases are shared with TRBD2. CDR3 length: 16 amino acids. V was clipped by 2 bases and J by 6 bases; unmatched bases: 7. Germline CDR1 reads LGHDT; CDR2 reads YNNKEL (reference sequence). The CDR3 sequence: CASSQPSGIGAGELFF. The DNA for the CDR3 is TGTGCCAGCAGCCAACCTAGCGGGATCGGTGCCGGGGAGCTGTTTTTT.